Given below is one T cell receptor beta chain in context. Its antigen is unknown. Over several immunoSEQ plates, each subset's genomic DNA was distributed in even portions. Using immunoSEQ multiplex PCR, the repertoire was profiled, and TCRdb retains in-frame clones only, with some absent. The repertoire holds about 590,000 clones, with less than 97% as singletons. The sample is drawn from a study of shared clonotypes between healthy human individuals. Naivety among CD8 cells was defined by CD45RO negativity and positive CCR7 selection, thereby excluding terminally differentiated effector memory CD45RA+ cells. The CDR3 runs 18 residues. Germline V lookup: CDR1 LNHDA, CDR2 SQIVND (reference sequence). V trimming: 3 bases; J trimming: 7 bases; junction bases outside the gene matches: 18. Overall study results and limits: The study found approximately 5% of naive CD4 clonotypes shared across a handful of donors. The study generally estimated greater richness for naive than memory subsets.

What was sequenced was naive CD8+ T cells sorted from blood. The chain employs TRBV19 and TRBJ1-5; the match to TRBD1 covers 7 bases. The sequence derives from a woman younger than 45 in good health. CDR3 in amino acids: CASSIGTPRSGGRQPQHF. CDR3 nucleotides: TGTGCCAGTAGTATCGGGACCCCTCGTTCAGGGGGGAGACAGCCCCAGCATTTT.